This TCR beta chain is drawn from a study of T cell responses to AZD1222 COVID-19 vaccine. Study results and limitations: A reported finding is that nearly half of spike-specific TCRs target unmutated variant regions. A rise in Spike-specific TCR breadth and depth followed two AZD1222 doses.

Germline values: CDR1 GTSNPN, CDR2 SVGIG (reference sequence). This CDR3 has 14 residues. V shed 0 bases, J shed 4 bases, and the junction held 3 bases outside the gene matches. Generated by immunoSEQ multiplex PCR, the TCRdb table keeps only in-frame clones and is missing some. The table includes fewer than 120,000 clones, roughly four fifths detected once. This clone was seen a handful of times. Its specificity is not known. The rearrangement links TRBV30 to TRBJ1-5, with 7 bases aligning to TRBD1. Material: peripheral blood, obtained on day 0 of AZD1222 vaccination. The clonotype originates from an adult in good health. As DNA, the CDR3 is TGTGCCTGGAGTGTTCCGGGACAGAATCAGCCCCAGCATTTT. It encodes CAWSVPGQNQPQHF.